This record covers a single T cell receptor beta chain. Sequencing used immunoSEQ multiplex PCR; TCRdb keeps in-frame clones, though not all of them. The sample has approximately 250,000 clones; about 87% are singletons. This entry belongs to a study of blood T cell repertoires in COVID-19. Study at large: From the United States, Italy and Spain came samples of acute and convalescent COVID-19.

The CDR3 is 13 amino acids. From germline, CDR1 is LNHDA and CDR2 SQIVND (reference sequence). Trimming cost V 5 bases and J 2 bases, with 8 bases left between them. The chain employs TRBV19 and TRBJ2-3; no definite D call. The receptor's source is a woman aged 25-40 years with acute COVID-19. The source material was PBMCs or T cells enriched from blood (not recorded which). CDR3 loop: CASSLTHTDTQYF. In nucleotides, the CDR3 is TGTGCCAGTAGTCTAACTCACACAGATACGCAGTATTTT. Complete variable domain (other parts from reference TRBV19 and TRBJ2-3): DGGITQSPKYLFRKEGQNVTLSCEQNLNHDAMYWYRQDPGQGLRLIYYSQIVNDFQKGDIAEGYSVSREKKESFPLTVTSAQKNPTAFYLCASSLTHTDTQYFGPGTRLTVL.